This TCR beta chain emerged from a study of blood T cell repertoires in COVID-19. Original handling: Estimation of nucleated cell counts was performed using reference gene primer amplification. Clones were read by immunoSEQ multiplex PCR, and TCRdb kept only the in-frame ones, dropping some. V and J calls and clone size are as listed in that table; D and trimming were resolved from the DNA. Of approximately 69,000 clones in the sample, 80% to 85% were seen once. Trimming removed 4 bases at V and 3 bases at J, with 9 bases between. Germline V gene sequence: CDR1 LNHDA, CDR2 SQIVND (reference sequence). This CDR3 region has 14 residues.

The clonotype was recovered from an older woman with acute or convalescent COVID-19. The sample taken for sequencing was peripheral blood. The J gene is TRBJ2-2, the V gene TRBV19, with D unclear. The DNA for the CDR3 is TGTGCCAGTAGTACGCCCCAGTACACCGGGGAGCTGTTTTTT. Protein sequence: CASSTPQYTGELFF.